The rows below give T cell receptor beta chains drawn from one sample of a study of T cell changes during pregnancy in multiple sclerosis. Sequencing used immunoSEQ multiplex PCR; TCRdb keeps in-frame clones, though not all of them. This table has around 36,000 clones, about 91% appearing once. The sample here was CD8+ T cells from peripheral blood mononuclear cells, taken before pregnancy. These receptor sequences come from a female donor with multiple sclerosis, enrolled in a pregnancy study. The CDR3 runs from the conserved cysteine through the conserved F or W. Each record gives: clone size, CDR3 length, J gene, D gene, V gene, CDR3 DNA, CDR3 protein. The D gene is left open where the match is weak. Expanded clones are given a class, and other clones once, few, many or no size at all.

clone size: -; CDR3 length: 16; J gene: TRBJ2-1; D gene: TRBD1; V gene: TRBV6-6; CDR3 DNA: TGTGCCAGCAGTTACCCGAGGACAGGGGGAATGGATGAGCAGTTCTTC; CDR3 protein: CASSYPRTGGMDEQFF
clone size: -; CDR3 length: 14; J gene: TRBJ2-1; D gene: -; V gene: TRBV6-5; CDR3 DNA: TGTGCCAGTAAATCCGAATGGACAGATAATGAGCAGTTCTTC; CDR3 protein: CASKSEWTDNEQFF
clone size: -; CDR3 length: 15; J gene: TRBJ1-2; D gene: -; V gene: TRBV7-3; CDR3 DNA: TGTGCCAGCAGTTATCTGGGGGCCGAAGGCTATGGCTACACCTTC; CDR3 protein: CASSYLGAEGYGYTF
clone size: -; CDR3 length: 15; J gene: TRBJ1-2; D gene: TRBD1; V gene: TRBV27; CDR3 DNA: TGTGCCAGCAGTTTATATTCCCCCGACAGGGATGGCTACACCTTC; CDR3 protein: CASSLYSPDRDGYTF
clone size: medium-sized; CDR3 length: 16; J gene: TRBJ2-3; D gene: TRBD2; V gene: TRBV27; CDR3 DNA: TGTGCCAGCAGTTTACGAGCGGGACTATATGCAGATACGCAGTATTTT; CDR3 protein: CASSLRAGLYADTQYF
clone size: -; CDR3 length: 14; J gene: TRBJ1-4; D gene: TRBD1; V gene: TRBV19; CDR3 DNA: TGTGCCAGGATCGGACAGGGGATAAATGAAAAACTGTTTTTT; CDR3 protein: CARIGQGINEKLFF
clone size: -; CDR3 length: 16; J gene: TRBJ1-5; D gene: TRBD1; V gene: TRBV28; CDR3 DNA: TGTGCCAGCAGTCCCGGGACAGACTATAGCAATCAGCCCCAGCATTTT; CDR3 protein: CASSPGTDYSNQPQHF
clone size: -; CDR3 length: 15; J gene: TRBJ2-3; D gene: TRBD1; V gene: TRBV29-1; CDR3 DNA: TGCAGCGTGTCTCCGGGACAGGGGATGACAGATACGCAGTATTTT; CDR3 protein: CSVSPGQGMTDTQYF
clone size: -; CDR3 length: 13; J gene: TRBJ2-7; D gene: -; V gene: TRBV15; CDR3 DNA: TGTGCCACCAGCCGACAGTTAGCCTACGAGCAGTACTTC; CDR3 protein: CATSRQLAYEQYF
clone size: -; CDR3 length: 10; J gene: TRBJ2-7; D gene: -; V gene: TRBV30; CDR3 DNA: TGTGCCTGGAGTGTAAACGAGCAATACTTC; CDR3 protein: CAWSVNEQYF
clone size: -; CDR3 length: 18; J gene: TRBJ2-7; D gene: TRBD2; V gene: TRBV9; CDR3 DNA: TGTGCCAGCAGCGTATCAGCGACTAGCGGGAGAAAAGGGTACGAGCAGTACTTC; CDR3 protein: CASSVSATSGRKGYEQYF